The sequence of this T cell receptor (beta chain) was determined in a study of blood T cell repertoires in COVID-19. Germline V CDR1 and CDR2: SEHNR, FQNEAQ (reference sequence). V lost 5 bases to trimming and J lost 8 bases, with 10 bases between them. CDR3 size: 12 residues. Sequenced by immunoSEQ multiplex PCR; TCRdb stores in-frame clones only, minus some. The table lists over 80,000 clones, about 88% of them singletons. The sequence was collected from a woman older than 75 with acute or convalescent COVID-19. Sequencing was done on a sample of peripheral blood. This chain connects TRBV7-9 to TRBJ2-1; D uncertain. The CDR3 sequence is CASSTGPYEQFF. DNA of the CDR3: TGTGCCAGCAGCACCGGTCCCTATGAGCAGTTCTTC.